Below are 25 T cell receptor beta chains sequenced from a single sample in a study of radiotherapy plus CTLA-4 blockade in lung cancer (dated by TCRdb to 2016 to 2018). The library was built by means of the immunoSEQ multiplex PCR assay. What TCRdb holds here is the immuneACCESS table cut down to in-frame rearrangements. Part of the clones is not present; checked against another copy, under half of the missing clones reflect an unresolved V gene, and the others are unexplained. The sample table records over 60,000 clones; around 87% of these occur just once. 35% to 45% of the sample is taken by the ten largest. The material sequenced was peripheral blood, taken from a patient treated with radiotherapy plus ipilimumab. The receptors shown here come from a human donor with non-small cell lung cancer that progressed on radiotherapy plus ipilimumab.

The chain employs TRBV10-3 and TRBJ2-7; D is unclear. The CDR3 is 12 amino acids. V was shortened by 4 bases and J by 1 base, with 5 bases between the two germline ends. CDR1 ENHRY and CDR2 SYGVKD come from the germline V gene. DNA for the CDR3: TGTGCCATCAGTGGGAAATCCTACGAGCAGTACTTC. Translation: CAISGKSYEQYF.

The rearrangement joins TRBV6-6 to TRBJ1-1; D is unclear. CDR3 size: 13 residues. V lost 0 bases, J lost 3 bases, and 5 bases lay in between. Per the germline V gene, CDR1 is MNHNY and CDR2 is SVGAGI (reference sequence). CDR3 nucleotides: TGTGCCAGCAGTTACTCCGGATACACTGAAGCTTTCTTT. It encodes CASSYSGYTEAFF.

This rearrangement joins TRBV19 to TRBJ2-2; perhaps TRBD1 as D (6 bases). Germline CDR1 reads LNHDA; CDR2 reads SQIVND (reference sequence). Trimming cost V 0 bases and J 2 bases, with 13 bases left between them. This CDR3 contains 17 residues. The CDR3 DNA follows: TGTGCCAGTAGTATAGATAGGGGGTCAGTAAACACCGGGGAGCTGTTTTTT. Its translation: CASSIDRGSVNTGELFF.

This chain connects TRBV5-1 to TRBJ2-3; the match to TRBD2 covers 13 bases. The CDR3 contains 16 residues. The V gene's germline CDR1 is SGHRS and CDR2 YFSETQ. The J segment lost 4 bases and the V segment lost 4 bases, leaving 6 bases of the junction unmatched. The CDR3 DNA follows: TGCGCCAGCAGCAAGGGACTAGCGGGACCGTCAGATACGCAGTATTTT. Residues: CASSKGLAGPSDTQYF.

The chain couples TRBV6-5 to TRBJ2-3; D uncertain. Germline values: CDR1 MNHEY, CDR2 SVGAGI. V lost 6 bases to trimming and J lost 0 bases, with 7 bases between them. This CDR3 contains 13 residues. As DNA, the CDR3 is TGTGCCAGCAGAACGGACAGCACAGATACGCAGTATTTT. Its protein is CASRTDSTDTQYF.

The chain employs TRBV2 and TRBJ2-1; TRBD2 is a possible D gene (5 bases). CDR1 and CDR2 from the germline V gene are SNHLY and FYNNEI. The CDR3 runs to 15 residues. V was pared by 0 bases and J by 7 bases, with 13 bases between. CDR3 residues: CASSEAAGLNNEQFF. The CDR3 DNA follows: TGTGCCAGCAGTGAAGCCGCGGGCCTAAATAATGAGCAGTTCTTC.

The CDR3 region is CASSEASGNQPQHF. The CDR3 bases are TGTGCCAGCAGTGAAGCGTCGGGCAATCAGCCCCAGCATTTT. The chain uses TRBV2 and TRBJ1-5; no definite D call. Germline CDR1 and CDR2: SNHLY and FYNNEI. Between the trimmed V and J ends, which lost 0 bases and 2 bases, there was a span of 5 bases. This CDR3 contains 14 residues.

The V and J genes are TRBV10-2 and TRBJ1-3; D possibly corresponds to TRBD1 (6 bases). V lost 6 bases and J lost 4, with 16 bases in between. CDR1 WSHSY and CDR2 SAAADI come from the germline V gene. The CDR3 covers 15 residues. The CDR3 spells CASRNREGLGNTIYF. The CDR3 DNA is TGCGCCAGCAGGAACAGGGAAGGCTTAGGAAACACCATATATTTT.

The gene calls are TRBV15 and TRBJ2-3; 9 nucleotides line up with TRBD2. Germline CDR1 LNHNV, CDR2 YYDKDF (reference sequence). The CDR3 sequence is 15 residues long. V lost 1 base and J lost 6; bases outside the gene matches: 5. The DNA for the CDR3 is TGTGCCACCAGCAGAGGGGGACTAGCATCCGATACGCAGTATTTT. Its translation is CATSRGGLASDTQYF. Combining the CDR3 with reference TRBV15 and TRBJ2-3 gives the whole variable domain DAMVIQNPRYQVTQFGKPVTLSCSQTLNHNVMYWYQQKSSQAPKLLFHYYDKDFNNEADTPDNFQSRRPNTSFCFLDIRSPGLGDTAMYLCATSRGGLASDTQYFGPGTRLTVL.

This clone was seen just once. The chain couples TRBV18 to TRBJ1-1; D gene uncertain. Between the trimmed V and J ends, which lost 1 base and 1 base, there was a span of 10 bases. CDR1 and CDR2 from the germline V gene are KGHSH and LQKENI. The CDR3 runs 15 residues. In DNA form, the CDR3 reads TGTGCCAGCTCACCACTTGTCATTGGGAACACTGAAGCTTTCTTT. This codes for CASSPLVIGNTEAFF.

The chain has TRBV4-2 and TRBJ1-1; D perhaps matches TRBD1 (5 bases). Trimming pared 3 bases from V and 2 bases from J, leaving 10 bases between. Germline V gene data show CDR1 as LGHNA and CDR2 as YNFKEQ. This CDR3 has 14 residues. The CDR3 loop reads CASSHGGTNTEAFF. DNA for the CDR3: TGTGCCAGCAGCCACGGGGGTACTAACACTGAAGCTTTCTTT.

The genes are TRBV30 and TRBJ1-1; D unresolved. The CDR3 consists of 14 residues. Per germline, CDR1 GTSNPN and CDR2 SVGIG (reference sequence). The V end lost 0 bases, the J end lost 0 bases, and 8 bases lay between the germline ends. The DNA of the CDR3 is TGTGCCTGGAGTGTATGGCAGGTGAACACTGAAGCTTTCTTT. Protein product: CAWSVWQVNTEAFF.

The chain recombines TRBV14 with TRBJ2-2; TRBD1 matches at 8 bases. Germline values: CDR1 SGHDN, CDR2 FVKESK. Trimming cost V 2 bases and J 4 bases; bases outside gene matches: 3. The CDR3 sequence is 15 residues long. The DNA for the CDR3 is TGTGCCAGCAGCCAAACCGGGACAGGCACCGGGGAGCTGTTTTTT. Its translation is CASSQTGTGTGELFF. The whole variable domain, remainder taken from reference TRBV14 and TRBJ2-2, is EAGVTQFPSHSVIEKGQTVTLRCDPISGHDNLYWYRRVMGKEIKFLLHFVKESKQDESGMPNNRFLAERTGGTYSTLKVQPAELEDSGVYFCASSQTGTGTGELFFGEGSRLTVL.

This clone was detected only a few times. The chain recombines TRBV28 with TRBJ1-3; D ambiguous. Per the germline V gene, CDR1 is MDHEN and CDR2 is SYDVKM. V lost 8 bases and J 0 bases, leaving 8 bases between the germline ends. The CDR3 covers 13 residues. The CDR3 here is CASEASSGNTIYF. DNA of the CDR3: TGTGCCAGCGAAGCGAGCTCTGGAAACACCATATATTTT. Using reference TRBV28 and TRBJ1-3 for the parts outside the CDR3, the full variable domain is DVKVTQSSRYLVKRTGEKVFLECVQDMDHENMFWYRQDPGLGLRLIYFSYDVKMKEKGDIPEGYSVSREKKERFSLILESASTNQTSMYLCASEASSGNTIYFGEGSWLTVV.

V gene TRBV6-5 combines with J gene TRBJ2-1; 11 bases align to TRBD2. The CDR3 length is 15 residues. The V segment lost 4 bases and the J segment 7 bases; nucleotides outside the gene matches: 6. CDR1 and CDR2 from the germline V gene are MNHEY and SVGAGI. This CDR3 reads CASSSLAGGWNEQFF. CDR3 bases: TGTGCCAGCAGTTCGCTAGCGGGAGGCTGGAATGAGCAGTTCTTC.

The chain is built from TRBV5-1 and TRBJ2-1; 7 bases agree with TRBD1. The CDR3 has 16 amino acids. Germline V lookup: CDR1 SGHRS, CDR2 YFSETQ. V trimming: 4 bases; J trimming: 5 bases; junction bases outside the gene matches: 12. The CDR3 loop is CASSASSWDSNNEQFF. As DNA, the CDR3 is TGCGCCAGCAGCGCCTCCTCATGGGACAGCAACAATGAGCAGTTCTTC.

J is TRBJ1-2 and V is TRBV19, with TRBD1 matching 11 bases. This CDR3 region has 14 residues. The trim removed 4 bases at V and 8 bases at J, leaving 6 bases unmatched. The germline gives CDR1 LNHDA, CDR2 SQIVND (reference sequence). The CDR3 protein is CASSTGQGAEGYTF. The CDR3 DNA follows: TGTGCCAGTAGTACTGGACAGGGGGCGGAGGGCTACACCTTC.

The chain uses TRBV6-5 and TRBJ2-5; TRBD1 matches at 8 bases. Germline lookup yields CDR1 MNHEY and CDR2 SVGAGI. The CDR3 spans 13 residues. V was clipped by 8 bases and J by 4 bases; unmatched bases: 6. CDR3 nucleotide sequence: TGTGCCAGCGGGACAGGCCAGGCAGAGACCCAGTACTTC. Its translation is CASGTGQAETQYF.

CDR3 nucleotide sequence: TGTGCCAGCAGGCCGGGGACTAGGGGGAATCAGCCCCAGCATTTT. Translation: CASRPGTRGNQPQHF. The J gene is TRBJ1-5, the V gene TRBV11-1; the D gene is possibly TRBD1 (6 bases). The CDR3 has 15 amino acids. CDR1 is SGHAT, CDR2 FQDESV, per germline (reference sequence). V shed 6 bases and J shed 4 bases, with 16 bases lying between them.

The chain recombines TRBV28 with TRBJ2-4; D perhaps matches TRBD2 (6 bases). In germline, CDR1 is MDHEN, CDR2 SYDVKM. The length of the CDR3 is 15 residues. Trimming cost V 3 bases and J 8 bases, with 17 bases left between them. The CDR3 loop is CASSFYGGSGYIQYF. Here the CDR3 DNA reads TGTGCCAGCAGTTTCTACGGAGGGTCAGGGTACATTCAGTACTTC.

The CDR3 loop is CASSSQEGNTIYF. CDR3 coding DNA: TGTGCCAGCAGCAGCCAGGAAGGAAACACCATATATTTT. The rearrangement links TRBV28 to TRBJ1-3; D gene uncertain. V lost 6 bases, J lost 4 bases, and 10 bases lay in between. The CDR3 has 13 amino acids. CDR1 is MDHEN, CDR2 SYDVKM, per germline.

This clone showed up just once. V and J are TRBV11-2 and TRBJ2-7; TRBD1 matches at 7 bases. J gave up 2 bases and V 1 base, and 5 bases lay outside the gene matches. CDR3 length: 15 amino acids. The germline V gene encodes CDR1 SGHAT and CDR2 FQNNGV. The CDR3 spells CASSLVGDRPYEQYF. CDR3 in DNA: TGTGCCAGCAGCTTAGTGGGGGACAGACCCTACGAGCAGTACTTC.

The genes are TRBV10-2 and TRBJ1-4; D remains unclear. This CDR3 spans 14 amino acids. V lost 5 bases to trimming and J lost 4 bases, with 11 bases between them. Germline V gene lookup returns CDR1 WSHSY and CDR2 SAAADI. The CDR3 DNA sequence: TGCGCCAGCAGTCACACGGGCCTTAATGAAAAACTGTTTTTT. The encoded protein is CASSHTGLNEKLFF.

A single count supports this clone. The chain couples TRBV5-6 to TRBJ1-1; D is possibly TRBD1 (6 bases). The CDR3 loop spans 12 amino acids. V lost 4 bases and J lost 7, with 11 bases in between. Germline CDR1 reads SGHDT; CDR2 reads YYEEEE. DNA of the CDR3: TGTGCCAGCAGCCCTTCAGGGGTTGAAGCTTTCTTT. Translation: CASSPSGVEAFF.

This chain joins TRBV5-1 and TRBJ2-3; the D gene is possibly TRBD1 (5 bases). V was shortened by 3 bases and J by 5 bases, with 16 bases between the two germline ends. CDR1 is SGHRS, CDR2 YFSETQ, per germline. The CDR3 is 15 amino acids. This CDR3 is CASSSYSRGRDTQYF. CDR3 nucleotide sequence: TGCGCCAGCAGCTCCTACAGTAGGGGTCGAGATACGCAGTATTTT.